This T cell receptor (beta chain) was sequenced for a study of identical twins. Whole-study findings and limits: Possibly, invariant MAIT and iNKT cells partly confounded zero-insertion analyses. Models underestimated TCR alpha sharing (out-of-frame) in monozygotic twins.

This clonotype was detected a few times. The antigen is not known. TCRdb analysed the 5' RACE reads with MiXCR anew, one entry per CDR3 protein. The repertoire holds around 1.7 million distinct CDR3 sequences, with less than 40% as singletons. CDR3 length equals 16 residues. Per germline, CDR1 MNHEY and CDR2 SMNVEV (reference sequence). V shed 2 bases and J shed 5 bases, with 16 bases lying between them. This TCR came from a newborn girl in good health. Material for sequencing was cord blood. The V call is TRBV27, the J call TRBJ1-5, with D perhaps matching TRBD1 (6 bases). CDR3 amino acids: CASSLGFGRGDQPQHF. The CDR3 nucleotides read TGTGCCAGCAGTTTAGGGTTCGGGAGGGGGGATCAGCCCCAGCATTTT.